This T cell receptor beta chain was identified during a study of regulatory T cells in long-lasting Graves disease. Germline V gives CDR1 SEHNR, CDR2 FQNEAQ (reference sequence). Between the trimmed V and J ends, which lost 6 bases and 8 bases, there was a span of 19 bases. The CDR3 consists of 14 residues. Arm-PCR of CDR3 regions and iRepertoire HTBI primers were the basis on which TCR beta libraries were built. TCRdb independently ran MiXCR on the multiplex PCR reads; one entry per CDR3 protein. The sample yields a few hundred thousand distinct CDR3 sequences, roughly a quarter seen once. This clonotype was seen a few times. Time point of the sample: persistent/refractory GD, antithyroid drugs over 5 years with positive TRAb. The authors made the TCR library using RNA they extracted from PBMCs.

Source: peripheral blood mononuclear cells (PBMCs), taken when the disease was refractory, from a patient treated with antithyroid drugs. The rearrangement joins TRBV7-9 to TRBJ1-2, with D perhaps matching TRBD1 (5 bases). The origin of this receptor is a female donor with Graves disease. CDR3 amino acids: CASSHYTGFEGYTF. CDR3 nucleotide sequence: TGTGCCAGCAGTCATTATACAGGATTTGAGGGCTACACCTTC.